This TCR beta chain was recorded in a study of PD-L1 blockade in urothelial cancer. The data were produced by immunoSEQ multiplex PCR, yet TCRdb's version contains in-frame clones alone and is incomplete. There are roughly 120,000 clones in the sample; around 88% occur only once, and 1.5% to 2% lies in the top ten. CDR1 is SGDLS and CDR2 is YYNGEE in the germline V gene. V lost 0 bases and J lost 1, with 10 bases in between. The CDR3 contains 15 residues. The time point here: peripheral blood 6 weeks after treatment start. This clonotype originated in a man in his fifties or sixties with urothelial cancer. The chain couples TRBV9 to TRBJ2-5; D may be TRBD2 (5 bases). Here the sequenced sample was PBMCs, taken around atezolizumab (anti-PD-L1) treatment. The CDR3 DNA is TGTGCCAGCAGCGTAGGTAGCGTGGTCCAAGAGACCCAGTACTTC. Translated, it gives CASSVGSVVQETQYF. The full variable domain, completed using reference TRBV9 and TRBJ2-5, is DSGVTQTPKHLITATGQRVTLRCSPRSGDLSVYWYQQSLDQGLQFLIQYYNGEERAKGNILERFSAQQFPDLHSELNLSSLELGDSALYFCASSVGSVVQETQYFGPGTRLLVL.